This T cell receptor beta chain was recorded in a study of early T cells in non-severe SARS-CoV-2 infection. About the research overall: Whole-blood bulk RNA, unsorted, was sequenced, and chains were unpaired.

Trimming took 1 base from V and 8 from J, leaving 16 bases between them. Per germline, CDR1 DFQATT and CDR2 SNEGSKA (reference sequence). CDR3 size: 14 residues. Researchers attached unique molecular identifiers to individual cDNA molecules. MiXCR was run by TCRdb on the 5' RACE reads, yielding one entry per CDR3 protein. The data show around 78,000 distinct CDR3 sequences, roughly an eighth seen once. This clonotype came up a few times. The antigen is not known. Findings and limits, study-wide: Clonotype matching in VDJdb favored anti-spike CD8 responses and did not capture private and CD4 specificities.

The chain combines TRBV20-1 with TRBJ2-3, with TRBD1 as a possible D gene (5 bases). The sequence derives from an adult who was a healthcare worker with PCR-confirmed SARS-CoV-2 infection or an uninfected control (not recorded which). The sample taken for sequencing was whole blood. CDR3 DNA: TGCAGTGCTAGAGGTTCGCAGTCTAGGGGTACGCAGTATTTT. Translated: CSARGSQSRGTQYF.